The next 5 T cell receptor beta chains were all read from a single sample in a study of cytomegalovirus exposure and HLA in healthy donors. PCR involved 60 Vbeta and 13 Jbeta primers. Profiled with immunoSEQ multiplex PCR; TCRdb holds only in-frame clones, not every one. The sample yields roughly 140,000 clones, approximately 72% seen once. Sequences were obtained from PBMCs. These receptors all come from a man younger than 35 in good health and CMV-seronegative.

About this clone itself: Other DNA sequences within the sample encode an identical CDR3. The chain joins TRBV18 to TRBJ1-1; 9 bases map to TRBD1. The CDR3 is 15 residues long. Trimming at V came to 6 bases and at J to 4 bases, leaving 9 bases not matched to a gene. Germline V lookup: CDR1 KGHSH, CDR2 LQKENI. CDR3 coding DNA: TGTGCCAGCTCGCCTGGACAGGGGTCGAGCACTGAAGCTTTCTTT. Translating it yields CASSPGQGSSTEAFF. Full variable domain (rest looked up from reference TRBV18 and TRBJ1-1): NAGVMQNPRHLVRRRGQEARLRCSPMKGHSHVYWYRQLPEEGLKFMVYLQKENIIDESGMPKERFSAEFPKEGPSILRIQQVVRGDSAAYFCASSPGQGSSTEAFFGQGTRLTVV.

There are a few counts of this clone. This chain connects TRBV9 to TRBJ2-1; 9 bases fit TRBD2. This CDR3 has 17 amino acids. After removal of 4 bases from V and 0 bases from J, the junction contained 8 bases not matched to a gene. Per the germline V gene, CDR1 is SGDLS and CDR2 is YYNGEE. The CDR3 DNA reads as TGTGCCAGCAGCCCCAGACTAGCGGCAAACTCCTACAATGAGCAGTTCTTC. Its protein product is CASSPRLAANSYNEQFF.

The chain carries TRBV5-4 and TRBJ1-3; the match to TRBD1 covers 8 bases. Germline lookup yields CDR1 SGHNT and CDR2 YYREEE (reference sequence). V lost 4 bases and J lost 0; bases outside the gene matches: 3. CDR3 length: 15 residues. The CDR3 sequence: CASSGRGLSGNTIYF. The CDR3 DNA reads as TGTGCCAGCAGCGGCAGGGGGCTCTCTGGAAACACCATATATTTT.

The chain carries TRBV9 and TRBJ1-6; D is ambiguous. CDR3 length: 15 residues. V lost 4 bases, J lost 3 bases, and 11 bases lay in between. Germline V gene sequence: CDR1 SGDLS, CDR2 YYNGEE. This CDR3 is CASSPAGNYNSPLHF. For the CDR3, the DNA is TGTGCCAGCAGCCCGGCCGGGAACTATAATTCACCCCTCCACTTT.

This rearrangement joins TRBV18 to TRBJ1-1; D remains ambiguous. The CDR3 sequence is 15 residues long. Germline V lookup: CDR1 KGHSH, CDR2 LQKENI. Trimming removed 6 bases at V and 4 bases at J, with 18 bases between. CDR3 protein: CASSLRDKVGTEAFF. DNA of the CDR3: TGTGCCAGCTCGCTCCGGGATAAAGTGGGCACTGAAGCTTTCTTT.